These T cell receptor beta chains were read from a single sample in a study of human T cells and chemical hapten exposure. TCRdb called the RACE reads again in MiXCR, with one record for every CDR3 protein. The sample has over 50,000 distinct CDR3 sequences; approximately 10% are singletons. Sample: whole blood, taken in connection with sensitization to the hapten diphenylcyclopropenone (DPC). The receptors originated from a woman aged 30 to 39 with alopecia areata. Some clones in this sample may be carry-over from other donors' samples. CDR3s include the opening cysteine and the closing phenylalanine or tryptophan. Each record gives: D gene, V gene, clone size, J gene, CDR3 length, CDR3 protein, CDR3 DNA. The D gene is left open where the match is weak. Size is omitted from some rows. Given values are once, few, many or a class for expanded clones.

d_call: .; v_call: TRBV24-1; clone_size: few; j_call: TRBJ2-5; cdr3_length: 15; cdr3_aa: CATGDSGTSQETQYF; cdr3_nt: TGTGCCACGGGGGATTCGGGGACATCCCAAGAGACCCAGTACTTC
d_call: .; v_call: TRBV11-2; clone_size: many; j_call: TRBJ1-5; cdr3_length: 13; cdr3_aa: CASSLYVGQPQHF; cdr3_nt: TGTGCCAGCAGCTTATACGTCGGGCAGCCCCAGCATTTT
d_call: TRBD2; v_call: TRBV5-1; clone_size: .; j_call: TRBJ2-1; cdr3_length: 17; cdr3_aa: CASSQGLAGSSYNEQFF; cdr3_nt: TGCGCCAGCAGCCAGGGACTAGCGGGGAGCTCCTACAATGAGCAGTTCTTC
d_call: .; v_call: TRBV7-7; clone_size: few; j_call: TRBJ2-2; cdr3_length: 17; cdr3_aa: CASSSIGTPLMTGELFF; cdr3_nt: TGTGCCAGCAGCTCGATTGGGACCCCTCTAATGACCGGGGAGCTGTTTTTT
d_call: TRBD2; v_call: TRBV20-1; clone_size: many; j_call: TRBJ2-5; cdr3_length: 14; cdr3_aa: CSASPTSGEKTQYF; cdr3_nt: TGCAGTGCTAGTCCTACTAGCGGGGAAAAGACCCAGTACTTC
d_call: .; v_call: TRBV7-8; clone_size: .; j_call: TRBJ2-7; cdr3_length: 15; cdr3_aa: CASSLGVAQPYEQYF; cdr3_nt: TGTGCCAGCAGCTTAGGGGTAGCTCAGCCCTACGAGCAGTACTTC
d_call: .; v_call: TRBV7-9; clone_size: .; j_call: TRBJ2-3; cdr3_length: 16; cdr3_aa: CASSPHGEGGRYTQYF; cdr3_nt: TGTGCCAGCAGCCCGCACGGGGAGGGGGGGCGCTATACGCAGTATTTT
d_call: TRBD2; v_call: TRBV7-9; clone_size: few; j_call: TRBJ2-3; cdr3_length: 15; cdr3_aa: CASSLGTSGGDTQYF; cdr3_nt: TGTGCCAGCAGCTTAGGGACTAGCGGTGGAGATACGCAGTATTTT
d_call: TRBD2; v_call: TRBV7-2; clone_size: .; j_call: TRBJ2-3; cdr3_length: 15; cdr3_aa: CASSFSGGNTDTQYF; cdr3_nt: TGTGCCAGCAGCTTTAGCGGGGGGAACACAGATACGCAGTATTTT
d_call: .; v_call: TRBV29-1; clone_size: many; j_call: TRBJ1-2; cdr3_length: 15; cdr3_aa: CSVEDPQKPNYGYTF; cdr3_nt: TGCAGCGTTGAAGATCCCCAGAAACCTAACTATGGCTACACCTTC
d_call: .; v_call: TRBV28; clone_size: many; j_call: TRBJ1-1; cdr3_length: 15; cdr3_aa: CASTLGRIPFSEAFF; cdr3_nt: TGTGCCAGCACCCTAGGTCGGATCCCATTCTCTGAAGCTTTCTTT
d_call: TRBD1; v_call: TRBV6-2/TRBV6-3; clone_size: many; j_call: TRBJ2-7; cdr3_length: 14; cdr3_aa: CASSYGTGVSEQYF; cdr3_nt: TGTGCCAGCAGTTACGGGACAGGGGTCTCCGAGCAGTACTTC
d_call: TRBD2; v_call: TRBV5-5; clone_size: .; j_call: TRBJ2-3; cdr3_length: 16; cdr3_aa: CASSLVAGGITDTQYF; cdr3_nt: TGTGCCAGCAGCCTAGTAGCGGGGGGGATCACAGATACGCAGTATTTT
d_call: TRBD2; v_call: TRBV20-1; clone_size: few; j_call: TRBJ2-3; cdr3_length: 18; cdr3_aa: CSARKLASGNPRTDTQYF; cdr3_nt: TGCAGTGCTAGAAAATTGGCTAGCGGAAATCCTCGCACAGATACGCAGTATTTT
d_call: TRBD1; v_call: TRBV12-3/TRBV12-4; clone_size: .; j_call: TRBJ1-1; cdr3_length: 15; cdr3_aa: CASSFGTGGWTEAFF; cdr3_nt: TGTGCCAGCAGTTTCGGGACAGGGGGTTGGACTGAAGCTTTCTTT
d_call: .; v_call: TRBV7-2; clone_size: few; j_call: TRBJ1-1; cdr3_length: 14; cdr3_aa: CASSFPGANTEAFF; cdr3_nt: TGTGCCAGCAGCTTCCCAGGGGCTAACACTGAAGCTTTCTTT
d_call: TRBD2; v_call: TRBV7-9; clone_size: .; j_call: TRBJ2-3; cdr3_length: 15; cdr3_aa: CASSQTSGGTDTQYF; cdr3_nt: TGTGCCAGCAGCCAAACTAGCGGGGGCACAGATACGCAGTATTTT
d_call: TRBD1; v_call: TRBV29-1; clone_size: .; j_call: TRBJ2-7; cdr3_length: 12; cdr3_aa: CSVAQGWYEQYF; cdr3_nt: TGCAGCGTTGCACAGGGGTGGTACGAGCAGTACTTC
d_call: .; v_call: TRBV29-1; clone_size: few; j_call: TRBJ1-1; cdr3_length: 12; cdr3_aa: CSVECRTDEAFF; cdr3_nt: TGCAGCGTTGAGTGTAGGACAGATGAAGCTTTCTTT
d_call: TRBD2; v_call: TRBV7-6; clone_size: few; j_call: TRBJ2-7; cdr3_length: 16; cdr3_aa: CASSRGLAGLEDEQYF; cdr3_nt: TGTGCCAGCAGCCGCGGACTAGCGGGGTTGGAAGACGAGCAGTACTTC
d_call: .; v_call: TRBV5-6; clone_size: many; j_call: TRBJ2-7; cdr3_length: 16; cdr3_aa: CASSLSSATARYEQYF; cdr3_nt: TGTGCCAGCAGCTTGTCTTCCGCGACAGCAAGATACGAGCAGTACTTC
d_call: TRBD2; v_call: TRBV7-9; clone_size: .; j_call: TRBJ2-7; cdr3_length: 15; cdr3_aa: CASSSGTSGENEQYF; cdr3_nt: TGTGCCAGCAGCTCAGGGACTAGCGGGGAGAACGAGCAGTACTTC
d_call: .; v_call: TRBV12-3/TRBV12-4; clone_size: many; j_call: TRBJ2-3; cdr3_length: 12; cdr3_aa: CASTSGVDTQYF; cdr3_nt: TGTGCCAGCACCTCAGGGGTAGATACGCAGTATTTT
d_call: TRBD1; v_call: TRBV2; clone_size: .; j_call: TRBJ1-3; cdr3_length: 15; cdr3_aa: CASSPGQVVGNTIYF; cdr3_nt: TGTGCCAGCAGCCCGGGACAGGTCGTTGGAAACACCATATATTTT
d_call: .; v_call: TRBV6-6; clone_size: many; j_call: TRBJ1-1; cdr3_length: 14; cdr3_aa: CASSYSRPNTEAFF; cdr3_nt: TGTGCCAGCAGTTACTCGAGGCCGAACACTGAAGCTTTCTTT
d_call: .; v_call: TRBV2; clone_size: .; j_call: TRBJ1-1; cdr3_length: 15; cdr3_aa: CASSVSGSQGTEAFF; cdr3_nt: TGTGCCAGCAGTGTTTCCGGGAGCCAGGGCACTGAAGCTTTCTTT
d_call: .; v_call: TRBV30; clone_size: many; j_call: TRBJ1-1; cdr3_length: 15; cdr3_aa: CAWRRTLTVNTEAFF; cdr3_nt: TGTGCCTGGAGGCGAACGTTGACAGTAAACACTGAAGCTTTCTTT
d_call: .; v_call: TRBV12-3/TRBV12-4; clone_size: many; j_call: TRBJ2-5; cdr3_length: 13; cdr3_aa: CASSPPGRPSAHF; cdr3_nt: TGTGCCAGCAGTCCCCCAGGCAGGCCGAGCGCCCACTTC
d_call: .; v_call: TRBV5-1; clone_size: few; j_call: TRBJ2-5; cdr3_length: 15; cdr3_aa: CASSLEGGYQETQYF; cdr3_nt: TGCGCCAGCAGCTTGGAGGGGGGGTACCAAGAGACCCAGTACTTC
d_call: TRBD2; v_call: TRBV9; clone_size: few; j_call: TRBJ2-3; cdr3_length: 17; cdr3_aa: CASSVGGTSGRTDTQYF; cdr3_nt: TGTGCCAGCAGCGTAGGGGGGACTAGCGGACGCACAGATACGCAGTATTTT
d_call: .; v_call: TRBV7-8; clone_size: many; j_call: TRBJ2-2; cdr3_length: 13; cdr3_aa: CASSFGVTGELFF; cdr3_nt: TGTGCCAGCAGCTTCGGGGTGACCGGGGAGCTGTTTTTT
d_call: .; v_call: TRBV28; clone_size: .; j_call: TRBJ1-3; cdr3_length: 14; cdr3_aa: CASSPGYSGNTIYF; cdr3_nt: TGTGCCAGCAGCCCTGGATACTCTGGAAACACCATATATTTT
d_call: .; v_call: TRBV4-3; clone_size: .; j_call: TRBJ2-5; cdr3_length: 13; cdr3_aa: CASSRLLEETQYF; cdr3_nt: TGCGCCAGCAGCCGCCTCCTTGAAGAGACCCAGTACTTC
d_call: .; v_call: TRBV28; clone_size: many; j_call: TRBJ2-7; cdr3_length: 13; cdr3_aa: CATMMVPGHEQYF; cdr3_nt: TGTGCCACCATGATGGTACCGGGCCACGAGCAGTACTTC
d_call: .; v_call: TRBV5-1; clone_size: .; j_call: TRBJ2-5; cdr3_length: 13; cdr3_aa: CASSQGPRETQYF; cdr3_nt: TGCGCCAGCAGCCAGGGTCCCAGGGAGACCCAGTACTTC
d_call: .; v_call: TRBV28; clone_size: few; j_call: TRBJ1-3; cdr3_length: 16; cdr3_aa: CASSGGTRTSVDTIYF; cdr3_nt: TGTGCCAGCAGTGGGGGAACTAGGACAAGCGTGGACACCATATATTTT
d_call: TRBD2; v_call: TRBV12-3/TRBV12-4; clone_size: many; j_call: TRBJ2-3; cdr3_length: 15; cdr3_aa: CASSSPRTSTDTQYF; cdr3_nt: TGTGCCAGCAGTTCTCCGAGGACTAGCACTGATACGCAGTATTTT
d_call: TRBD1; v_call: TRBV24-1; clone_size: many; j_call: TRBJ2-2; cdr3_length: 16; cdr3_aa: CATSDDRGPNTGELFF; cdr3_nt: TGTGCCACCAGTGACGACAGGGGGCCGAACACCGGGGAGCTGTTTTTT
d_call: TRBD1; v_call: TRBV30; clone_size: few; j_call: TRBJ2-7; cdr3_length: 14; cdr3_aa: CAWSVQGARNEQYF; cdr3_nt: TGTGCCTGGAGTGTCCAGGGGGCGCGAAACGAGCAGTACTTC
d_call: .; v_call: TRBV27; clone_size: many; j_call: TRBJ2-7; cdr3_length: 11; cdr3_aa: CASSSSYEQYF; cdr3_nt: TGTGCCAGCAGTTCCAGTTACGAGCAGTACTTC
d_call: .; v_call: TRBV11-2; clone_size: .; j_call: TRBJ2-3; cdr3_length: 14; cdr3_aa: CASSEGLGSDTQYF; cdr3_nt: TGTGCCAGCAGCGAAGGACTGGGGTCGGATACGCAGTATTTT
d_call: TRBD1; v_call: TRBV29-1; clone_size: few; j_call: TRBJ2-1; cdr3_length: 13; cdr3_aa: CSVARQGGGEQFF; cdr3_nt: TGCAGCGTTGCGAGACAGGGGGGAGGTGAGCAGTTCTTC
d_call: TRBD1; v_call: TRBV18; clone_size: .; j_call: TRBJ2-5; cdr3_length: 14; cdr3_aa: CASSPGTGPETQYF; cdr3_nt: TGTGCCAGCTCACCGGGGACAGGTCCCGAGACCCAGTACTTC
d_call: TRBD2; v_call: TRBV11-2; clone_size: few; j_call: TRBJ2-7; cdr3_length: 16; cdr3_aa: CASSLVGGERSYEQYF; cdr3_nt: TGTGCCAGCAGCTTAGTGGGAGGGGAACGGTCCTACGAGCAGTACTTC
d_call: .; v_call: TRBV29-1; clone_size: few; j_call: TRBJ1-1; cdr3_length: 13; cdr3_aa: CSALVTSANEAFF; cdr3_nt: TGCAGCGCCCTGGTTACCAGCGCTAATGAAGCTTTCTTT
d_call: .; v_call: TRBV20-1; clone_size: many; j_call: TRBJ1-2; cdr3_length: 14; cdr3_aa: CSAPNQGAHYGYTF; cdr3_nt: TGCAGTGCACCAAACCAGGGTGCACACTATGGCTACACCTTC
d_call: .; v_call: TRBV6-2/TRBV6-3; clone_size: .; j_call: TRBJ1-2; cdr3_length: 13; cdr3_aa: CASSQGRNYGYTF; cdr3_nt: TGTGCCAGCAGCCAGGGTCGTAACTATGGCTACACCTTC
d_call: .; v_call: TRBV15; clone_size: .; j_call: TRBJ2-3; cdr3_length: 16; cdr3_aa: CATSRDVGARTDTQYF; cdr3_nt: TGTGCCACCAGCAGAGATGTGGGGGCCCGCACAGATACGCAGTATTTT
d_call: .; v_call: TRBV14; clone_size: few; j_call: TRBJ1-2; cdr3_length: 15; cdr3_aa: CASSQEVGPGRGYTF; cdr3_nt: TGTGCCAGCAGCCAAGAGGTGGGGCCAGGTCGAGGCTACACCTTC
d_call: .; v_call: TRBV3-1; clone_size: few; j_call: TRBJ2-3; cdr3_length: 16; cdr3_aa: CASSQVPSYHGGTQYF; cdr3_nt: TGTGCCAGCAGCCAAGTACCATCCTACCACGGAGGTACGCAGTATTTT
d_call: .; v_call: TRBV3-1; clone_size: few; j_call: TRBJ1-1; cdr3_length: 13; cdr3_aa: CASSIRARGMAFF; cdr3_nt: TGTGCCAGCAGCATAAGGGCACGGGGAATGGCTTTCTTT
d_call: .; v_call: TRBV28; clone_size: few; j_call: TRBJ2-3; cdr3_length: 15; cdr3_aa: CASSLMGRRQGTQYF; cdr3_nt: TGTGCCAGCAGTTTAATGGGACGCAGGCAGGGTACGCAGTATTTT
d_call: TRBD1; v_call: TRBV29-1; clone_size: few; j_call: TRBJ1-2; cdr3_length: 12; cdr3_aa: CSAQQGDYGYTF; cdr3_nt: TGCAGCGCCCAACAGGGGGACTATGGCTACACCTTC
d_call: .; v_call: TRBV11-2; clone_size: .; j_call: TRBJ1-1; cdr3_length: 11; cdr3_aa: CASSPRPEAFF; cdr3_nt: TGTGCCAGCAGCCCTAGACCTGAAGCTTTCTTT
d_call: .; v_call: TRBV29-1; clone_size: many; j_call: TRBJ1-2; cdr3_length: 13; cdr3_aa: CSVQQSPGYGYTF; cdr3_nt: TGCAGCGTCCAGCAGAGCCCTGGCTATGGCTACACCTTC
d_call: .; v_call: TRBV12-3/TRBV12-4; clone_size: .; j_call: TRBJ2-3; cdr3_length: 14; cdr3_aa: CASSFSGDTDTQYF; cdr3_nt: TGTGCCAGCAGTTTTAGTGGGGACACAGATACGCAGTATTTT
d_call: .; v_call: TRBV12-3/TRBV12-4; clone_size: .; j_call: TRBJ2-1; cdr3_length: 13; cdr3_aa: CASSPQGHNEQFF; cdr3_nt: TGTGCCAGCAGTCCCCAGGGCCACAATGAGCAGTTCTTC
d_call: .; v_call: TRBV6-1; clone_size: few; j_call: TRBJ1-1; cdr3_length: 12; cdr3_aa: CASSASGTEAFF; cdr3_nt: TGTGCCAGCAGCGCCTCAGGAACTGAAGCTTTCTTT
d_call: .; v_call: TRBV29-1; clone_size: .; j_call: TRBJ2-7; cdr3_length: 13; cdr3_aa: CSVSDGGRYEQYF; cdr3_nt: TGCAGCGTCTCAGACGGGGGAAGATACGAGCAGTACTTC
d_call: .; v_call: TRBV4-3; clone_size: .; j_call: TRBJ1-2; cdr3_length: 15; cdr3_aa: CASSQAAAINYGYTF; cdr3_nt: TGCGCCAGCAGCCAAGCGGCGGCCATAAACTATGGCTACACCTTC